This T cell receptor (beta chain) was recorded in a study of blood T cell repertoires in COVID-19. For the study at large: COVID-19 samples, acute and convalescent, were from the United States, Italy and Spain. Nucleic acid was either cDNA or gDNA, and it came from T cells, B-cell-depleted T cells, or PBMCs.

How the authors handled the data: For nucleated cells, counts were estimated from reference gene primer amplification. The method was immunoSEQ multiplex PCR; TCRdb's version includes in-frame clones alone and lacks a portion of them. The V and J calls and clone size were taken over from that table, and D and trimming were inferred from the DNA. The sample includes about 190,000 clones, around 84% of them seen just once. The germline gives CDR1 MNHEY, CDR2 SMNVEV (reference sequence). This CDR3 comprises 15 residues. V gave up 7 bases and J gave up 3 bases, with 16 bases separating them. This receptor was obtained from a woman aged 25 to 39 who had been exposed to COVID-19. Material: PBMCs or T cells enriched from blood (not recorded which). V usage is TRBV27 and J usage is TRBJ2-1, with a tentative D call TRBD1 (6 bases). CDR3 in amino acids: CASNDPGHIYNEQFF. The CDR3 coding sequence is TGTGCCAGCAACGATCCGGGACATATCTACAATGAGCAGTTCTTC.